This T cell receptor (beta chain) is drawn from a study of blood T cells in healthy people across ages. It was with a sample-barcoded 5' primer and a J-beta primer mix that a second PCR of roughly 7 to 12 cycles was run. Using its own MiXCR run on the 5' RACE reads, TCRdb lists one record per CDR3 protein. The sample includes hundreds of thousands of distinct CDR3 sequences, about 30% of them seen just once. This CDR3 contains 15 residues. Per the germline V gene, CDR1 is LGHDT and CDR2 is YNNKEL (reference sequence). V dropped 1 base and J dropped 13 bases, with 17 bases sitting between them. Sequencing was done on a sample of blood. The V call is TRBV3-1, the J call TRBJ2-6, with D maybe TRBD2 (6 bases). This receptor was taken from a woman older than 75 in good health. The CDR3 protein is CASSQASAGADVLTF. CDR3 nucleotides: TGTGCCAGCAGCCAAGCTAGCGCTGGGGCCGATGTCCTGACTTTC.